This TCR beta chain stems from a study of T cell responses to AZD1222 COVID-19 vaccine. General study findings and limits: The study found vaccine-associated CD4 TCRs spanning spike, dominant at 160-218 and 743-854. In a largely white British group with more females than males, clonal diversity was possibly underestimated. Baseline serology detected seropositivity in only a handful of AZD1222 recipients.

Data came from immunoSEQ multiplex PCR; TCRdb stores just in-frame clones and leaves some out. The table lists 130,000 to 150,000 clones, about nine tenths of them singletons. This clone was seen just once. What it binds is unknown. Pooling was applied to second doses at about 4 or about 12 weeks. This CDR3 has 17 residues. Trimming removed 6 bases at V and 2 bases at J, with 22 bases between. Looked up from germline, CDR1 is MDHEN and CDR2 is SYDVKM. Sequences were derived from peripheral blood, sampled 28 days after the second AZD1222 dose. This clonotype was obtained from an adult who received the AZD1222 COVID-19 vaccine. The chain recombines TRBV28 with TRBJ1-2; D remains unclear. DNA of the CDR3: TGTGCCAGCAGGTCCAATCACGGCACACCACAAAACTATGGCTACACCTTC. Its translation: CASRSNHGTPQNYGYTF.